A selection of T cell receptor beta chains follows, all from one sample in a study of T cell changes during pregnancy in multiple sclerosis. Method: immunoSEQ multiplex PCR; TCRdb's copy keeps in-frame clones and lacks some. The data hold more than 60,000 clones, with over 75% observed a single time. The sample was CD4+ T cells from peripheral blood mononuclear cells, taken in the third trimester of pregnancy. Receptor source: a female donor in good health, enrolled as a control in a pregnancy study. CDR3s include the opening cysteine and the closing phenylalanine or tryptophan. Each record gives: CDR3 length, V gene, clone size, J gene, D gene, CDR3 protein, CDR3 DNA. D genes are given only for firm matches. Expanded clones are given a class, and other clones once, few, many or no size at all.

length: 14
V: TRBV4-3
size: -
J: TRBJ2-3
D: -
CDR3: CASSEEWAADTQYF
DNA: TGCGCCAGCAGCGAAGAGTGGGCCGCGGATACGCAGTATTTT

length: 13
V: TRBV30
size: few
J: TRBJ1-5
D: -
CDR3: CAWSVQSNQPQHF
DNA: TGTGCCTGGAGCGTACAATCAAATCAGCCCCAGCATTTT

length: 13
V: TRBV29-1
size: -
J: TRBJ1-1
D: -
CDR3: CSVEKGGNTEAFF
DNA: TGCAGCGTTGAAAAAGGGGGAAACACTGAAGCTTTCTTT

length: 15
V: TRBV7-2
size: -
J: TRBJ1-2
D: TRBD1
CDR3: CASSLNLGDRGGYTF
DNA: TGTGCCAGCAGCCTGAATCTGGGTGACAGGGGTGGCTACACCTTC

length: 15
V: TRBV30
size: -
J: TRBJ2-7
D: TRBD1
CDR3: CAWHPTGTGTYEQYF
DNA: TGTGCCTGGCACCCTACCGGGACAGGGACCTACGAGCAGTACTTC

length: 15
V: TRBV6-1
size: once
J: TRBJ1-2
D: TRBD1
CDR3: CASSEVGGADYGYTF
DNA: TGTGCCAGCAGTGAAGTAGGGGGCGCGGACTATGGCTACACCTTC

length: 16
V: TRBV6-6
size: -
J: TRBJ1-4
D: TRBD1
CDR3: CASSSGQESRNEKLFF
DNA: TGTGCCAGCAGTTCGGGACAGGAATCTCGTAATGAAAAACTGTTTTTT

length: 15
V: TRBV7-3
size: -
J: TRBJ2-1
D: TRBD2
CDR3: CASSLLAGDYNEQFF
DNA: TGTGCCAGCAGCTTACTCGCGGGGGACTACAATGAGCAGTTCTTC

length: 15
V: TRBV6-1
size: -
J: TRBJ1-1
D: TRBD1
CDR3: CASRTTETGVTEAFF
DNA: TGTGCCAGCCGTACCACGGAAACAGGGGTAACTGAAGCTTTCTTT

length: 14
V: TRBV6-1
size: -
J: TRBJ2-7
D: -
CDR3: CASSDRLSGREQYF
DNA: TGTGCCAGCAGTGACCGGCTATCTGGGCGCGAGCAGTACTTC

length: 15
V: TRBV6-1
size: -
J: TRBJ2-3
D: TRBD2
CDR3: CASQFRGGPTDTQYF
DNA: TGTGCCAGTCAATTCCGCGGGGGGCCAACAGATACGCAGTATTTT

length: 14
V: TRBV14
size: -
J: TRBJ2-5
D: TRBD1
CDR3: CASSQAGQGKTQYF
DNA: TGTGCCAGCAGCCAAGCGGGACAGGGCAAGACCCAGTACTTC

length: 14
V: TRBV19
size: -
J: TRBJ1-1
D: -
CDR3: CASSMNRANTEAFF
DNA: TGTGCCAGTAGTATGAACAGGGCAAACACTGAAGCTTTCTTT

length: 14
V: TRBV19
size: -
J: TRBJ2-7
D: -
CDR3: CASTPSSGVYEQYF
DNA: TGTGCCAGTACCCCCTCTTCGGGGGTGTACGAGCAGTACTTC

length: 15
V: TRBV19
size: -
J: TRBJ2-5
D: TRBD1
CDR3: CASSSGGTVQETQYF
DNA: TGTGCCAGTAGCAGTGGTGGGACAGTCCAAGAGACCCAGTACTTC

length: 17
V: TRBV5-1
size: -
J: TRBJ1-1
D: TRBD1
CDR3: CASSKKQGVGVNTEAFF
DNA: TGCGCCAGCAGCAAAAAACAGGGGGTGGGGGTGAACACTGAAGCTTTCTTT

length: 15
V: TRBV7-2
size: -
J: TRBJ2-7
D: TRBD1
CDR3: CASSFKRDRTGEQYF
DNA: TGTGCCAGCAGCTTTAAAAGGGACAGGACGGGCGAGCAGTACTTC

length: 16
V: TRBV4-2
size: -
J: TRBJ1-2
D: TRBD1
CDR3: CASSQDGQESHYGYTF
DNA: TGTGCCAGCAGCCAAGATGGACAGGAGAGTCACTATGGCTACACCTTC

length: 12
V: TRBV30
size: -
J: TRBJ2-7
D: TRBD2
CDR3: CAGGDPTYEQYF
DNA: TGTGCGGGGGGGGACCCCACCTACGAGCAGTACTTC

length: 14
V: TRBV5-1
size: -
J: TRBJ2-5
D: -
CDR3: CASSFGAGQETQYF
DNA: TGCGCCAGCAGCTTCGGAGCGGGCCAAGAGACCCAGTACTTC

length: 16
V: TRBV18
size: -
J: TRBJ2-4
D: -
CDR3: CASSPRESLAKNIQYF
DNA: TGTGCCAGCTCACCCCGGGAAAGTCTAGCCAAAAACATTCAGTACTTC

length: 14
V: TRBV5-4
size: -
J: TRBJ2-7
D: -
CDR3: CASSLSGRRDEQYF
DNA: TGTGCCAGCAGTTTAAGTGGGAGACGGGACGAGCAGTACTTC

length: 14
V: TRBV4-3
size: -
J: TRBJ1-5
D: -
CDR3: CASSQVGTGDTQHF
DNA: TGCGCCAGCAGCCAAGTGGGGACGGGGGATACCCAGCATTTT

length: 14
V: TRBV13
size: -
J: TRBJ2-7
D: -
CDR3: CATAPAGRPYEQYF
DNA: TGTGCCACTGCCCCGGCAGGCCGCCCCTACGAGCAGTACTTC

length: 13
V: TRBV7-2
size: -
J: TRBJ1-1
D: TRBD1
CDR3: CASTWDRNTEAFF
DNA: TGTGCCAGCACCTGGGACAGGAACACTGAAGCTTTCTTT

length: 16
V: TRBV5-1
size: once
J: TRBJ1-2
D: TRBD1
CDR3: CASSLALGQPNYGYTF
DNA: TGCGCCAGCAGCTTGGCCCTGGGACAGCCAAACTATGGCTACACCTTC

length: 14
V: TRBV15
size: -
J: TRBJ2-5
D: -
CDR3: CATSRDRTEETQYF
DNA: TGTGCCACCAGCAGAGATAGGACAGAAGAGACCCAGTACTTC

length: 15
V: TRBV11-2
size: -
J: TRBJ1-3
D: -
CDR3: CASSQGGLSGNTIYF
DNA: TGTGCCAGCAGCCAAGGAGGGCTCTCTGGAAACACCATATATTTT

length: 15
V: TRBV7-2
size: -
J: TRBJ1-5
D: -
CDR3: CASSLGHYSNQPQHF
DNA: TGTGCCAGCAGCTTAGGTCACTATAGCAATCAGCCCCAGCATTTT

length: 15
V: TRBV18
size: -
J: TRBJ2-1
D: TRBD2
CDR3: CASSPPAGGLNEQFF
DNA: TGTGCCAGCTCACCACCCGCGGGGGGGCTCAATGAGCAGTTCTTC

length: 17
V: TRBV12-5
size: -
J: TRBJ2-7
D: TRBD1
CDR3: CASGLGQGGPKSYEQYF
DNA: TGTGCTAGTGGTTTGGGACAGGGGGGGCCAAAGTCCTACGAGCAGTACTTC

length: 15
V: TRBV5-6
size: -
J: TRBJ1-1
D: TRBD1
CDR3: CASSLGGQGAIEAFF
DNA: TGTGCCAGCAGCTTGGGTGGACAGGGGGCAATTGAAGCTTTCTTT

length: 16
V: TRBV19
size: -
J: TRBJ1-3
D: -
CDR3: CASSRSPSVSGNTIYF
DNA: TGTGCCAGTAGTAGGAGCCCCAGTGTCTCTGGAAACACCATATATTTT

length: 17
V: TRBV7-9
size: -
J: TRBJ1-6
D: -
CDR3: CASSRGGESSYNSPLHF
DNA: TGTGCCAGCAGCAGGGGGGGGGAGAGCTCCTATAATTCACCCCTCCACTTT

length: 14
V: TRBV6-6
size: -
J: TRBJ1-5
D: TRBD1
CDR3: CASSLGGAGQPQHF
DNA: TGTGCCAGCAGTTTAGGGGGCGCAGGGCAGCCCCAGCATTTT

length: 15
V: TRBV7-2
size: -
J: TRBJ1-3
D: -
CDR3: CASSPHGSSGNTIYF
DNA: TGTGCCAGCAGCCCCCACGGTAGCTCTGGAAACACCATATATTTT

length: 15
V: TRBV29-1
size: -
J: TRBJ2-1
D: TRBD2
CDR3: CSVGPGTSVYNEQFF
DNA: TGCAGCGTTGGACCCGGGACTAGCGTTTACAATGAGCAGTTCTTC

length: 15
V: TRBV7-8
size: once
J: TRBJ1-2
D: -
CDR3: CASSLGRGRSYGYTF
DNA: TGTGCCAGCAGCTTAGGGCGGGGGCGCAGCTATGGCTACACCTTC

length: 11
V: TRBV5-4
size: few
J: TRBJ1-1
D: -
CDR3: CASSRRSEAFF
DNA: TGTGCCAGCAGCCGGAGATCTGAAGCTTTCTTT

length: 13
V: TRBV19
size: -
J: TRBJ2-7
D: TRBD1
CDR3: CASSHRGTYEQYF
DNA: TGTGCCAGTAGCCACAGGGGAACCTACGAGCAGTACTTC

length: 15
V: TRBV4-2
size: -
J: TRBJ2-5
D: -
CDR3: CASSQVRDFQETQYF
DNA: TGTGCCAGCAGCCAAGTAAGGGACTTCCAAGAGACCCAGTACTTC

length: 14
V: TRBV7-2
size: -
J: TRBJ1-2
D: -
CDR3: CASSTQGELYGYTF
DNA: TGTGCCAGCAGCACACAGGGTGAACTCTATGGCTACACCTTC

length: 13
V: TRBV7-3
size: -
J: TRBJ1-1
D: -
CDR3: CASSSSSGTEAFF
DNA: TGTGCCAGCAGCTCAAGTTCGGGCACTGAAGCTTTCTTT

length: 16
V: TRBV7-6
size: -
J: TRBJ2-1
D: TRBD2
CDR3: CASSLEGLAGFNEQFF
DNA: TGTGCCAGCAGCTTAGAGGGACTAGCGGGCTTCAATGAGCAGTTCTTC

length: 14
V: TRBV7-3
size: -
J: TRBJ2-5
D: -
CDR3: CASSLSRGQETQYF
DNA: TGTGCCAGCAGCTTAAGCAGGGGTCAAGAGACCCAGTACTTC

length: 12
V: TRBV6-6
size: -
J: TRBJ2-7
D: TRBD1
CDR3: CASSPGQYEQYF
DNA: TGTGCCAGCAGTCCGGGACAGTACGAGCAGTACTTC

length: 12
V: TRBV30
size: -
J: TRBJ2-7
D: -
CDR3: CAWSTTGREQYF
DNA: TGTGCCTGGAGTACAACAGGCCGCGAGCAGTACTTC

length: 17
V: TRBV4-3
size: -
J: TRBJ2-3
D: TRBD2
CDR3: CASSQGVLAGGPDTQYF
DNA: TGCGCCAGCAGCCAAGGCGTCCTAGCGGGGGGGCCGGATACGCAGTATTTT

length: 16
V: TRBV7-3
size: -
J: TRBJ2-2
D: TRBD2
CDR3: CASSPGGLAVTGELFF
DNA: TGTGCCAGCAGCCCGGGTGGGCTAGCGGTCACCGGGGAGCTGTTTTTT

length: 12
V: TRBV19
size: -
J: TRBJ1-6
D: TRBD1
CDR3: CASSMGQGPLHF
DNA: TGTGCCAGTAGTATGGGACAGGGACCCCTCCACTTT

length: 13
V: TRBV5-4
size: -
J: TRBJ2-7
D: -
CDR3: CASSLMASDEQYF
DNA: TGTGCCAGCAGCTTGATGGCAAGCGACGAGCAGTACTTC

length: 14
V: TRBV5-4
size: -
J: TRBJ1-4
D: -
CDR3: CASSPELRGEKLFF
DNA: TGTGCCAGCAGCCCTGAGTTGAGAGGAGAAAAACTGTTTTTT

length: 14
V: TRBV30
size: -
J: TRBJ1-4
D: TRBD1
CDR3: CALDRGSANEKLFF
DNA: TGTGCCCTAGACAGGGGGTCAGCTAATGAAAAACTGTTTTTT

length: 15
V: TRBV6-5
size: -
J: TRBJ2-5
D: TRBD2
CDR3: CASSRGLAGLETQYF
DNA: TGTGCCAGCAGCCGTGGACTAGCGGGGTTGGAGACCCAGTACTTC

length: 16
V: TRBV21-1
size: -
J: TRBJ2-5
D: -
CDR3: CASSKLLGGRGETQYF
DNA: TGTGCCAGCAGCAAATTATTGGGTGGGCGGGGAGAGACCCAGTACTTC

length: 16
V: TRBV12-5
size: -
J: TRBJ2-1
D: -
CDR3: CASGLGDTKAYNEQFF
DNA: TGTGCTAGTGGTTTGGGAGACACGAAGGCCTACAATGAGCAGTTCTTC

length: 15
V: TRBV7-8
size: -
J: TRBJ2-7
D: TRBD1
CDR3: CASSGWTGITNEQYF
DNA: TGTGCCAGCAGCGGGTGGACAGGGATTACCAACGAGCAGTACTTC

length: 15
V: TRBV19
size: -
J: TRBJ1-3
D: -
CDR3: CASNPTGYHGNTIYF
DNA: TGTGCCAGTAATCCAACAGGGTATCATGGAAACACCATATATTTT

length: 12
V: TRBV6-5
size: -
J: TRBJ2-7
D: -
CDR3: CASSSEGYEQYF
DNA: TGTGCCAGCAGTTCCGAGGGCTACGAGCAGTACTTC

length: 14
V: TRBV7-9
size: -
J: TRBJ2-2
D: -
CDR3: CASSRDIDTGELFF
DNA: TGTGCCAGCAGCCGGGACATAGACACCGGGGAGCTGTTTTTT